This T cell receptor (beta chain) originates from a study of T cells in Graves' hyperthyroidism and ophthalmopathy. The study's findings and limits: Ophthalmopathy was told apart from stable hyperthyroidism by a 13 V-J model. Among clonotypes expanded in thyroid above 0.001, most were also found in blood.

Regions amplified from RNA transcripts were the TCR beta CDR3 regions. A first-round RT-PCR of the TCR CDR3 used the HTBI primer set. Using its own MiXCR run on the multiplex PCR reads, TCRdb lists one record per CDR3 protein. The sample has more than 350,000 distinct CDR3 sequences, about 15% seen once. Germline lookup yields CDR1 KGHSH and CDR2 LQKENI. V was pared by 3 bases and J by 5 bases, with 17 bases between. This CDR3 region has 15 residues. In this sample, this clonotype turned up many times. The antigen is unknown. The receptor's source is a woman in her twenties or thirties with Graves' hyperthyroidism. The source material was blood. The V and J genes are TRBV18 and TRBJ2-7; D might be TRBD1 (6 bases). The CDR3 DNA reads TGTGCCAGCTCACCGACGTTCCAGGGGCTCAACGAGCAGTACTTC. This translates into CASSPTFQGLNEQYF.